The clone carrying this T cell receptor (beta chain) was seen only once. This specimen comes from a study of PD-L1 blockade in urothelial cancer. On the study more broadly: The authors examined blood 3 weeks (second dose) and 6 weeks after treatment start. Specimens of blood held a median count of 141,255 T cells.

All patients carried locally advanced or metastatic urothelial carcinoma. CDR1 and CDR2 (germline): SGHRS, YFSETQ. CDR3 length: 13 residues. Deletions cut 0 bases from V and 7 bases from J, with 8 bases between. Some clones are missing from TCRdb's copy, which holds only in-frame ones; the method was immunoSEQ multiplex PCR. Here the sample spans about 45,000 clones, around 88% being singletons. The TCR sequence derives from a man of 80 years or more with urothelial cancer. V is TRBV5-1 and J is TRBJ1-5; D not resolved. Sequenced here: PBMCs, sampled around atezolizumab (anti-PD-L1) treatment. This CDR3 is CASSLVPGQPQHF. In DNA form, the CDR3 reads TGCGCCAGCAGCTTGGTCCCGGGACAGCCCCAGCATTTT.